This T cell receptor beta chain was captured by sequencing in a study of blood T cells in healthy people across ages. Study in general: Through template switching, about one barcoded beta molecule was captured per two T cells, as measured in model experiments.

Next came a second PCR, run for about 6 to 11 cycles, which used a sample-barcoded 5' primer along with a J-beta primer mix. Through a template-switch adaptor with 12 random nucleotides, each cDNA molecule received a tag. TCRdb passed the 5' RACE reads through MiXCR, listing each CDR3 protein once. The sample gives some 890,000 distinct CDR3 sequences, around 29% of which show up once; 10% is in the top ten. Per germline, CDR1 SGHTA and CDR2 FQGNSA. Germline trimming cut 4 bases from V and 7 bases from J; bases unmatched to any gene: 9. The CDR3 length is 16 residues. The same sample was also studied in work on T cells of mothers and their children. As that report states: Slightly higher, non-significant overlap characterized related mother-child pairs relative to unrelated pairs.

The material sequenced was blood. The TCR comes from a woman between 35 and 50 years old in good health. The chain couples TRBV7-2 to TRBJ2-7; TRBD2 agrees at 14 bases. This CDR3 is CASSSTSGGGRGEQYF. CDR3 in DNA: TGTGCCAGCAGCTCGACTAGCGGGGGGGGTCGTGGGGAGCAGTACTTC.